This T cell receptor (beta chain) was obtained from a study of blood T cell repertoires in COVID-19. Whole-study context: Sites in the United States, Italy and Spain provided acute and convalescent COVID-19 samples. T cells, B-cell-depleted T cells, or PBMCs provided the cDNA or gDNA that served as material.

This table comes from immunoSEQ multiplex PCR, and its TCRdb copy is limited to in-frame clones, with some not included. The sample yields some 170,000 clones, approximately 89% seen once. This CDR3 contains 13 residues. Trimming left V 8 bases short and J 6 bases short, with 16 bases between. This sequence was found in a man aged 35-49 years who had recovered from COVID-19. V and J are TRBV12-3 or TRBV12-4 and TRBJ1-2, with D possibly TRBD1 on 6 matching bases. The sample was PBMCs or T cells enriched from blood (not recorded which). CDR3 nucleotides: TGTGCCAGCGGGGACAACTTTTTACATGGCTACACCTTC. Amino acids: CASGDNFLHGYTF.